These 19 T cell receptor beta chains were all obtained from the same sample, sequenced in a study of blood T cell repertoires in COVID-19. Assay used: immunoSEQ multiplex PCR; TCRdb lists only in-frame clones, some missing. The profile covers 280,000 or so clones, with roughly 87% appearing a single time and 13% taken by the ten largest. Sequencing was carried out using peripheral blood. The receptors here all came from a human donor in a cohort sampled during active COVID-19.

The J gene is TRBJ1-5, the V gene TRBV10-3; possibly TRBD1 for D (5 bases). CDR1 and CDR2 from the germline V gene are ENHRY and SYGVKD. V lost 3 bases and J 7 bases, leaving 13 bases between the germline ends. CDR3 length: 14 residues. Here the CDR3 reads CAISEDSPWQPQHF. The CDR3 DNA sequence: TGTGCCATCAGTGAAGACAGTCCGTGGCAGCCCCAGCATTTT.

The chain links TRBV27 to TRBJ2-1; 9 bases agree with TRBD2. The CDR3 has 16 residues. CDR1 and CDR2 (germline): MNHEY, SMNVEV (reference sequence). Trimming at V came to 5 bases and at J to 6 bases, leaving 11 bases not matched to a gene. The CDR3 loop is CASSPSQAGGSNEQFF. In DNA form, the CDR3 reads TGTGCCAGCAGTCCCTCCCAAGCGGGAGGATCCAATGAGCAGTTCTTC.

The J gene is TRBJ2-7, the V gene TRBV30, with 9 bases aligning to TRBD1. The germline CDR1 and CDR2 sequences are GTSNPN and SVGIG (reference sequence). The CDR3 has 15 residues. CDR3 nucleotide sequence: TGTGCTCTTGCCTGGAAGGACAGGGGCACGGTCGAGCAGTACTTC. Protein: CALAWKDRGTVEQYF.

The genes are TRBV7-9 and TRBJ1-2; D perhaps matches TRBD1 (6 bases). The ends were cut back, 5 bases at V and 7 bases at J, with 14 bases in the middle. The CDR3 sequence is 13 residues long. Germline CDR1 and CDR2: SEHNR and FQNEAQ (reference sequence). CDR3 nucleotide sequence: TGTGCCAGCAGCCGAACAGGGTTTAGTGGCTACACCTTC. Protein: CASSRTGFSGYTF.

The V call is TRBV25-1, the J call TRBJ1-4; 8 bases agree with TRBD1. Germline trimming cut 4 bases from V and 8 bases from J; bases unmatched to any gene: 9. CDR3 length: 15 amino acids. Germline CDR1 reads MGHDK; CDR2 reads SYGVNS. CDR3 sequence: CASSVPGTGLEKLFF. As DNA, the CDR3 is TGTGCCAGCAGTGTGCCCGGGACAGGTTTGGAAAAACTGTTTTTT.

J is TRBJ1-6 and V is TRBV5-6, with D possibly matching TRBD1 (5 bases). The V end was cut by 6 bases, the J end by 6 bases, with 19 bases between. CDR1 and CDR2 (germline): SGHDT, YYEEEE. This CDR3 is 16 amino acids long. The CDR3 here is CASTLMGLDTNSPLHF. The CDR3 coding sequence is TGTGCCAGCACCTTAATGGGACTGGATACTAATTCACCCCTCCACTTT.

The chain is built from TRBV2 and TRBJ2-2; D possibly corresponds to TRBD2 (5 bases). CDR3 size: 15 residues. The ends were cut back, 2 bases at V and 6 bases at J, with 13 bases in the middle. Germline lookup yields CDR1 SNHLY and CDR2 FYNNEI. In DNA form, the CDR3 reads TGTGCCAGCAGTGAAAGTAGAGGGCCGGCCGGGGAGCTGTTTTTT. This encodes CASSESRGPAGELFF.

The J gene is TRBJ2-1, the V gene TRBV18, with 8 bases identical to TRBD1. Germline assignment: CDR1 KGHSH and CDR2 LQKENI. This CDR3 is 12 amino acids long. V shed 3 bases and J 10 bases; nucleotides not matched to a gene: 2. This CDR3 is CASSPRDREQFF. CDR3 DNA sequence: TGTGCCAGCTCACCCCGGGACAGGGAGCAGTTCTTC.

The rearrangement links TRBV6-2 or TRBV6-3 to TRBJ2-1; 8 bases agree with TRBD2. The CDR3 has 18 residues. J lost 3 bases, V lost 0 bases, and 10 bases had no gene match. Germline-derived CDR1 and CDR2 are MNHEY and SVGEGT. CDR3 coding DNA: TGTGCCAGCAGTTACTCGATCGGACTAGCCAAACTCTACAATGAGCAGTTCTTC. Residues: CASSYSIGLAKLYNEQFF.

The chain uses TRBV11-2 and TRBJ1-6; 9 bases are a match to TRBD1. Germline values: CDR1 SGHAT, CDR2 FQNNGV. The CDR3 is 16 amino acids. V shed 6 bases, J shed 7 bases, and the junction held 10 bases outside the gene matches. As DNA, the CDR3 is TGTGCCAGCAGGCCTACAGGGGGCCGAGGCAATTCACCCCTCCACTTT. It is translated as CASRPTGGRGNSPLHF.

This chain connects TRBV19 to TRBJ2-7, with TRBD2 identical over 10 bases. Per the germline V gene, CDR1 is LNHDA and CDR2 is SQIVND (reference sequence). The CDR3 contains 15 residues. V trimming: 4 bases; J trimming: 1 base; junction bases outside the gene matches: 4. The CDR3 here is CASSKPGLASYEQYF. The CDR3 nucleotides read TGTGCCAGTAGTAAGCCGGGACTAGCGTCCTACGAGCAGTACTTC. Full variable domain (remainder filled in from reference TRBV19 and TRBJ2-7): DGGITQSPKYLFRKEGQNVTLSCEQNLNHDAMYWYRQDPGQGLRLIYYSQIVNDFQKGDIAEGYSVSREKKESFPLTVTSAQKNPTAFYLCASSKPGLASYEQYFGPGTRLTVT.

The chain uses TRBV3-1 (or the pseudogene TRBV3-2) and TRBJ2-3; D ambiguous. The CDR3 contains 14 residues. Germline V gene lookup returns CDR1 LGHDT and CDR2 YNNKEL (reference sequence). The germline V and J ends were trimmed by 0 bases and 1 base, with 5 bases remaining between them. CDR3 loop: CASSQDLRTDTQYF. DNA of the CDR3: TGTGCCAGCAGCCAAGACCTCCGCACAGATACGCAGTATTTT.

The chain couples TRBV19 to TRBJ1-6; D might be TRBD1 (6 bases). The V end was cut by 3 bases, the J end by 8 bases, with 14 bases between. This CDR3 region has 15 residues. CDR1 and CDR2 from the germline V gene are LNHDA and SQIVND (reference sequence). CDR3 region: CASSITRAGDSPLHF. In nucleotides, the CDR3 is TGTGCCAGTAGTATTACACGGGCAGGGGATTCACCCCTCCACTTT.

The chain uses TRBV6-5 and TRBJ1-1, with D uncertain. Per germline, CDR1 MNHEY and CDR2 SVGAGI. The ends were cut back, 2 bases at V and 4 bases at J, with 8 bases in the middle. The CDR3 is made up of 13 amino acids. DNA for the CDR3: TGTGCCAGCAGTTACCGCCGGAGCACTGAAGCTTTCTTT. This sequence encodes CASSYRRSTEAFF.

This clone has a handful of counts. The J gene is TRBJ2-2, the V gene TRBV12-3 or TRBV12-4; D unclear. CDR3 length equals 12 residues. V was pared by 9 bases and J by 3 bases, with 8 bases between. The DNA for the CDR3 is TGTGCCAGTCTACGTGACACCGGGGAGCTGTTTTTT. This encodes CASLRDTGELFF.

The CDR3 here is CASSLAGVDTQYF. DNA for the CDR3: TGTGCCAGCAGCTTAGCGGGAGTGGATACGCAGTATTTT. The chain uses TRBV7-9 and TRBJ2-3; perhaps TRBD2 as D (5 bases). This CDR3 is built from 13 residues. V dropped 0 bases and J dropped 6 bases, with 7 bases sitting between them. Germline assignment: CDR1 SEHNR and CDR2 FQNEAQ (reference sequence).

The genes are TRBV7-2 and TRBJ2-5; D is undetermined. CDR1 and CDR2 from the germline V gene are SGHTA and FQGNSA. CDR3 length equals 15 residues. V lost 5 bases, J lost 4 bases, and 17 bases lay in between. In DNA form, the CDR3 reads TGTGCCAGCAGCCAGAATATGGCAAGTCTAGAGACCCAGTACTTC. Amino acids: CASSQNMASLETQYF.

The gene calls are TRBV3-1 (or the pseudogene TRBV3-2) and TRBJ2-3; 7 bases are a match to TRBD2. CDR3 size: 19 residues. J gave up 0 bases and V 1 base, and 13 bases lay outside the gene matches. CDR1 and CDR2 (germline): LGHDT, YNNKEL (reference sequence). CDR3 coding DNA: TGTGCCAGCAGCCAAGTAGTGGAGGAGGGAGGGTCTAGCACAGATACGCAGTATTTT. Amino acid sequence: CASSQVVEEGGSSTDTQYF.

The rearrangement uses TRBV28 and TRBJ1-5; no clear D gene. The CDR3 spans 12 residues. Between the trimmed V and J ends, which lost 2 bases and 8 bases, there was a span of 7 bases. The germline gives CDR1 MDHEN, CDR2 SYDVKM. The CDR3 coding sequence is TGTGCCAGCAGTTTACCCGGGGAGCCCCAGCATTTT. Amino acids: CASSLPGEPQHF.